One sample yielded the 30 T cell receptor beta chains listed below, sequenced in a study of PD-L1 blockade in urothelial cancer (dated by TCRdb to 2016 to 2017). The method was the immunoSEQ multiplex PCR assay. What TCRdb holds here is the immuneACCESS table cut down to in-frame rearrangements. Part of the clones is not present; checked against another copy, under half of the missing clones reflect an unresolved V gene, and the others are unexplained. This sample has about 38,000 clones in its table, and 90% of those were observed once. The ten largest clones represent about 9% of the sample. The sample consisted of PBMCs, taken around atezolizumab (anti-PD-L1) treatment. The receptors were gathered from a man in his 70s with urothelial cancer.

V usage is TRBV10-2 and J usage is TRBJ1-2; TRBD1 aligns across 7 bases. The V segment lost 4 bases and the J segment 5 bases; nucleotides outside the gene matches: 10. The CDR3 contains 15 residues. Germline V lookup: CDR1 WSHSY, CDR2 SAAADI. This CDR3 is CASSASGTDIYGYTF. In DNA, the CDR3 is TGCGCCAGCAGTGCTTCCGGGACAGATATTTATGGCTACACCTTC.

This CDR3 reads CASSLVAAYEQFF. CDR3 bases: TGTGCCAGCAGCTTGGTAGCTGCCTATGAGCAGTTCTTC. The chain joins TRBV5-8 to TRBJ2-1; no firm D call. The CDR3 covers 13 residues. The V and J ends lost 0 bases and 8 bases respectively, with 9 bases between them. The V gene's germline CDR1 is SGHTS and CDR2 YDEGEE.

In DNA form, the CDR3 reads TGTGCCAGCAGGCTCGGGACTAGCCACTCGGGGCAGTACTTC. It translates to CASRLGTSHSGQYF. The V gene is TRBV5-8, the J gene TRBJ2-7; the match to TRBD2 covers 9 bases. The CDR3 runs 14 residues. CDR1 and CDR2 (germline): SGHTS, YDEGEE. V gave up 5 bases and J gave up 9 bases; unmatched junction bases: 12.

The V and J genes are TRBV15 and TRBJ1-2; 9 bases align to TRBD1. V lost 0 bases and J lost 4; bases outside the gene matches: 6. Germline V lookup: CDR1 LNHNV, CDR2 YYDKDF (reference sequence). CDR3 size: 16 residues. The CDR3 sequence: CATSRDVAGQGYGYTF. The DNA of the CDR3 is TGTGCCACCAGCAGAGATGTCGCGGGACAGGGCTATGGCTACACCTTC. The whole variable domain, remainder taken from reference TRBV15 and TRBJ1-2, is DAMVIQNPRYQVTQFGKPVTLSCSQTLNHNVMYWYQQKSSQAPKLLFHYYDKDFNNEADTPDNFQSRRPNTSFCFLDIRSPGLGDTAMYLCATSRDVAGQGYGYTFGSGTRLTVV.

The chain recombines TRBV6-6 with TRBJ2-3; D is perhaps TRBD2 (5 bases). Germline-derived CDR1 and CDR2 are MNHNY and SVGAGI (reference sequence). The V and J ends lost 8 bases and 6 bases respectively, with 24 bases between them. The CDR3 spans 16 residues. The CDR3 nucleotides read TGTGCCAGCGCCTTCAGCGGACCGTCTCCCGGGGATACGCAGTATTTT. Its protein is CASAFSGPSPGDTQYF.

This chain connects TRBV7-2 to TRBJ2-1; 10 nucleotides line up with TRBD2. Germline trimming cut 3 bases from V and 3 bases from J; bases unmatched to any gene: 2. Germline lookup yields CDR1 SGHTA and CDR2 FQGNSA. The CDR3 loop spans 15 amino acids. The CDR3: CASSLSGRGYNEQFF. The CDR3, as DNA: TGTGCCAGCAGCTTGAGCGGGAGGGGCTACAATGAGCAGTTCTTC.

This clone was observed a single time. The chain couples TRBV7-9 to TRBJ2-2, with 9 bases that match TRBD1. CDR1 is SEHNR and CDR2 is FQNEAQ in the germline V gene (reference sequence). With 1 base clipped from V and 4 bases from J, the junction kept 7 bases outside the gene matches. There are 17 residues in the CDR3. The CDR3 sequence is CASSLVLGTGSTGELFF. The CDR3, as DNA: TGTGCCAGCAGCTTAGTTCTGGGGACAGGGAGCACCGGGGAGCTGTTTTTT.

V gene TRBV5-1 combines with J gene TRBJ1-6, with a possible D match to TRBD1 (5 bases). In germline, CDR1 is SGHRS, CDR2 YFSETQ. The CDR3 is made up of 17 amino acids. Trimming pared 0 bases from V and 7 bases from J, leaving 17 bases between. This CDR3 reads CASSLADKISENSPLHF. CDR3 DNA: TGCGCCAGCAGCTTGGCGGACAAAATATCGGAGAATTCACCCCTCCACTTT.

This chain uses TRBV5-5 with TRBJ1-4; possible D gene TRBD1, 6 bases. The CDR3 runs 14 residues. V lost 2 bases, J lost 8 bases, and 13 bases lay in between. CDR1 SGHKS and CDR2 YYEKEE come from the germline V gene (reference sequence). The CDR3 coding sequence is TGTGCCAGCAGCTTAAGCAGGGGTGACGAAAAACTGTTTTTT. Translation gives CASSLSRGDEKLFF.

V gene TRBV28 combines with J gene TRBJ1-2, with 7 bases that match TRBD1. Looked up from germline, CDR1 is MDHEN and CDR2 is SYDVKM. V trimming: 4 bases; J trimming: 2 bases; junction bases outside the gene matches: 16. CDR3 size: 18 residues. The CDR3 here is CASSSAYLGTVKNYGYTF. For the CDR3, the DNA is TGTGCCAGCAGTTCTGCCTATTTAGGGACAGTTAAAAACTATGGCTACACCTTC.

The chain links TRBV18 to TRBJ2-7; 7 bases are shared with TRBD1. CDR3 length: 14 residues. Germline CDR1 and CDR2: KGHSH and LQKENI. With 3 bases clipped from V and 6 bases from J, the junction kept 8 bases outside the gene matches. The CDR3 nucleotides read TGTGCCAGCTCACCTGAAGCAGGGGGTGGCGAGCAGTACTTC. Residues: CASSPEAGGGEQYF.

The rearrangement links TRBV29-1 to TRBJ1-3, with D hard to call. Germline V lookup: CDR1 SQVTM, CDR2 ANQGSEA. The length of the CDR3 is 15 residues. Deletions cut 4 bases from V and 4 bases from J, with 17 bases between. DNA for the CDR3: TGCAGCGTTGGTCAGGCGGGCGCGTCGGGAAACACCATATATTTT. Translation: CSVGQAGASGNTIYF.

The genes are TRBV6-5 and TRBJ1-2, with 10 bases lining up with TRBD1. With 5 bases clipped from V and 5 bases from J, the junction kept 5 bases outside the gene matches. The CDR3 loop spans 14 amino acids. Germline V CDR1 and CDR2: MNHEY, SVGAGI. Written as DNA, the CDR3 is TGTGCCAGCAGTCGGGACAGGGGAGGATATGGCTACACCTTC. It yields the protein CASSRDRGGYGYTF.

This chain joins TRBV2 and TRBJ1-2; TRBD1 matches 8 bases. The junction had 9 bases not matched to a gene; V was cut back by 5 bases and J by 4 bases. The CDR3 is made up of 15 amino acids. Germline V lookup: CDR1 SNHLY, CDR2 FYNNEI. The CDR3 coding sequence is TGTGCCAGCAGTCGGGACAGGCAGGGGAGCTATGGCTACACCTTC. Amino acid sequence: CASSRDRQGSYGYTF.

The CDR3 region has the DNA TGTGCCAGCAGTTTCAGTGGGCCTTCCCCGATTTGGACCTACGAGCAGTACTTC. This gives the protein CASSFSGPSPIWTYEQYF. The chain couples TRBV28 to TRBJ2-7; D is unresolved. The CDR3 sequence is 18 residues long. Germline V gene data show CDR1 as MDHEN and CDR2 as SYDVKM. V lost 3 bases and J lost 2, with 23 bases in between. Combining the CDR3 with reference TRBV28 and TRBJ2-7 gives the whole variable domain DVKVTQSSRYLVKRTGEKVFLECVQDMDHENMFWYRQDPGLGLRLIYFSYDVKMKEKGDIPEGYSVSREKKERFSLILESASTNQTSMYLCASSFSGPSPIWTYEQYFGPGTRLTVT.

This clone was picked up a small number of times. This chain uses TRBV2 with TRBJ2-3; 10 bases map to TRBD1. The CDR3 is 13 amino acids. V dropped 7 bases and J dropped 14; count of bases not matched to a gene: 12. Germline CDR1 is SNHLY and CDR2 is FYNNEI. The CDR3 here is CASTRWRDRGGYF. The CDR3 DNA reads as TGTGCCAGCACCCGATGGAGGGACAGGGGAGGGTATTTT. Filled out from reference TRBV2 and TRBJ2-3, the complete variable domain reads EPEVTQTPSHQVTQMGQEVILRCVPISNHLYFYWYRQILGQKVEFLVSFYNNEISEKSEIFDDQFSVERPDGSNFTLKIRSTKLEDSAMYFCASTRWRDRGGYFGPGTRLTVL.

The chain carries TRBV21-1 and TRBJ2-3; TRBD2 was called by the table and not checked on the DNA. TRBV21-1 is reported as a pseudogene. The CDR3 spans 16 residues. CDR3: CASSRTSGRVADTQYF. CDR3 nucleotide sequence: TGTGCCAGCAGCAGGACTAGCGGGAGAGTTGCAGATACGCAGTATTTT.

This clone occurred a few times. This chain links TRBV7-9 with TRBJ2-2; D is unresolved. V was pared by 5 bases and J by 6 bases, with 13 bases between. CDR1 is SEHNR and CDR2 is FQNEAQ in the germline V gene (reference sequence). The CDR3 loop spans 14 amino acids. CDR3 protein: CASSVFGTAGELFF. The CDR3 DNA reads TGTGCCAGCAGCGTGTTCGGCACAGCCGGGGAGCTGTTTTTT.

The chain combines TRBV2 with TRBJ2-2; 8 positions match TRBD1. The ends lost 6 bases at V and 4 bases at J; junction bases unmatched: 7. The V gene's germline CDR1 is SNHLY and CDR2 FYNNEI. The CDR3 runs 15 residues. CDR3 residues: CASRLDRGITGELFF. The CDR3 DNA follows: TGTGCCAGCAGACTTGACAGGGGTATCACCGGGGAGCTGTTTTTT.

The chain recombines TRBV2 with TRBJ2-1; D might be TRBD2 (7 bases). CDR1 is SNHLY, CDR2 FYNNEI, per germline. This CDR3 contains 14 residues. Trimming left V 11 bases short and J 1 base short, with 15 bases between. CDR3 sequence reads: CAYPGRGSYNEQFF. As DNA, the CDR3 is TGTGCCTACCCTGGGAGGGGGTCCTACAATGAGCAGTTCTTC.

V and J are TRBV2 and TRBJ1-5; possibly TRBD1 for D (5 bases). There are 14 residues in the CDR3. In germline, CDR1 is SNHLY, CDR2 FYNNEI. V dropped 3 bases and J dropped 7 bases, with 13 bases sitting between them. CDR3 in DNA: TGTGCCAGCAGTGAGGGTGGGAGGGACCAGCCCCAGCATTTT. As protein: CASSEGGRDQPQHF. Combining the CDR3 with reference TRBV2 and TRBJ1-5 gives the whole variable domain EPEVTQTPSHQVTQMGQEVILRCVPISNHLYFYWYRQILGQKVEFLVSFYNNEISEKSEIFDDQFSVERPDGSNFTLKIRSTKLEDSAMYFCASSEGGRDQPQHFGDGTRLSIL.

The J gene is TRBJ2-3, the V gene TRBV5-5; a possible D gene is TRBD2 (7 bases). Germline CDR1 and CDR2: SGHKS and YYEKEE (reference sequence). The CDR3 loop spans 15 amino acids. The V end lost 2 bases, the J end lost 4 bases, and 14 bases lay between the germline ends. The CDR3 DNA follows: TGTGCCAGCAGCTTAGGGGGAGGGCCCGCAGATACGCAGTATTTT. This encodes CASSLGGGPADTQYF.

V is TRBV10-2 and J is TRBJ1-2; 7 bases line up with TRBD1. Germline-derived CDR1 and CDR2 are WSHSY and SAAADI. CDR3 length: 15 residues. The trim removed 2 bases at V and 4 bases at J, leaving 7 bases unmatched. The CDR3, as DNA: TGCGCCAGCAGTGAGACTACGACAGGGTTCTATGGCTACACCTTC. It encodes CASSETTTGFYGYTF.

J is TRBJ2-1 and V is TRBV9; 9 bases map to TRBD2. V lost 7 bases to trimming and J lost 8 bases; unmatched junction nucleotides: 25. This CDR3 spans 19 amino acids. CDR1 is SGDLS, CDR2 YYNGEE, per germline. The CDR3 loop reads CASPPAGPRIAGEKDEQFF. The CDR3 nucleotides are TGTGCCAGCCCACCTGCCGGGCCCCGTATAGCGGGAGAGAAGGATGAGCAGTTCTTC. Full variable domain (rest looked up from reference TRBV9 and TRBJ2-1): DSGVTQTPKHLITATGQRVTLRCSPRSGDLSVYWYQQSLDQGLQFLIQYYNGEERAKGNILERFSAQQFPDLHSELNLSSLELGDSALYFCASPPAGPRIAGEKDEQFFGPGTRLTVL.

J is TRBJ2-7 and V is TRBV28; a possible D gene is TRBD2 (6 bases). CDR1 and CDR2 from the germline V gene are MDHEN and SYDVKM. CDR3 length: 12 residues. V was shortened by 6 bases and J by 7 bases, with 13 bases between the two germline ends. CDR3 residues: CASSPTAGEQYF. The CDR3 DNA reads TGTGCCAGCAGCCCCACCGCGGGGGAGCAGTACTTC.

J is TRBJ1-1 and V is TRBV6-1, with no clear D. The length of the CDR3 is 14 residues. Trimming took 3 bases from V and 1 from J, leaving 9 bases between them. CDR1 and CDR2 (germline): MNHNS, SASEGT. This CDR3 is CASSERAPNTEAFF. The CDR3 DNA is TGTGCCAGCAGTGAGAGGGCCCCGAACACTGAAGCTTTCTTT.

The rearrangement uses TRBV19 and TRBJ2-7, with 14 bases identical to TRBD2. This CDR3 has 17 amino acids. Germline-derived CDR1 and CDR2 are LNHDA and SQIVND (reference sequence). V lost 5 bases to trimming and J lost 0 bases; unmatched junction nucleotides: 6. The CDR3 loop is CASSGTSGGSNSYEQYF. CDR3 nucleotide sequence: TGTGCCAGTAGTGGGACTAGCGGGGGCTCTAACTCCTACGAGCAGTACTTC.

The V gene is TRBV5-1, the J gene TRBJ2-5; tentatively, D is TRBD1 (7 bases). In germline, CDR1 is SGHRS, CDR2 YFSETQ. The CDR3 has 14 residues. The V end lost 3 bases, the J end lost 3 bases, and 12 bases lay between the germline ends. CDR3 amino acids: CASSWGDSEETQYF. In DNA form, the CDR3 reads TGCGCCAGCAGCTGGGGGGACAGCGAAGAGACCCAGTACTTC.

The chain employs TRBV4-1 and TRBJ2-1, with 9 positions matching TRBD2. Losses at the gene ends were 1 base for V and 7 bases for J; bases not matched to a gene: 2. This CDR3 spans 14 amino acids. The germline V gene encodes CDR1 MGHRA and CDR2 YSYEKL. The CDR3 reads CASSQGLAENEQFF. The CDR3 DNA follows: TGCGCCAGCAGCCAAGGACTAGCGGAAAATGAGCAGTTCTTC.

The CDR3 reads CASSSDKYSNQPQHF. CDR3 DNA sequence: TGTGCCAGCAGCTCCGACAAGTATAGCAATCAGCCCCAGCATTTT. This rearrangement joins TRBV28 to TRBJ1-5, with no clear D. The length of the CDR3 is 15 residues. Germline CDR1 and CDR2: MDHEN and SYDVKM. Trimming pared 6 bases from V and 0 bases from J, leaving 12 bases between.